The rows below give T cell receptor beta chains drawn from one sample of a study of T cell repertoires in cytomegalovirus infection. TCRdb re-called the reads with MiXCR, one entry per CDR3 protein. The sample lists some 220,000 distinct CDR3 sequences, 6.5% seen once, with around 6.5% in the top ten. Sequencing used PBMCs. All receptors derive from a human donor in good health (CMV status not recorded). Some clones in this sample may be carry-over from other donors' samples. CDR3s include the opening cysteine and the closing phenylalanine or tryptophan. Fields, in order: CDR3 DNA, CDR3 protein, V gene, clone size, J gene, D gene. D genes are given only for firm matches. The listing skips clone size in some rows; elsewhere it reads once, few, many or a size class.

cdr3_nt: TGTGCCAGTTCGGGGGGTCCCACCTTGAGAGAGACCCAGTACTTC
cdr3_aa: CASSGGPTLRETQYF
v_call: TRBV6-2/TRBV6-3
clone_size: many
j_call: TRBJ2-5
d_call: TRBD2

cdr3_nt: TGTGCCAGTAGTATACTCGTAGCGGGGGGGTCCTACAATGAGCAGTTCTTC
cdr3_aa: CASSILVAGGSYNEQFF
v_call: TRBV19
clone_size: many
j_call: TRBJ2-1
d_call: TRBD2

cdr3_nt: TGTGCCAGCAGTGAACGTGGCAGGGGTCCAGATACGCAGTATTTT
cdr3_aa: CASSERGRGPDTQYF
v_call: TRBV2
clone_size: many
j_call: TRBJ2-3
d_call: -

cdr3_nt: TGTGCCTGGAATCCAGGGGGGGGCACTGAAGCTTTCTTT
cdr3_aa: CAWNPGGGTEAFF
v_call: TRBV30
clone_size: many
j_call: TRBJ1-1
d_call: TRBD1

cdr3_nt: TGTGCCAGCAGCTTAGCGGGCGCGGGTACTGGAACTTACGAGCAGTACTTC
cdr3_aa: CASSLAGAGTGTYEQYF
v_call: TRBV7-2
clone_size: many
j_call: TRBJ2-7
d_call: -

cdr3_nt: TGTGCCAGCAGTTTTCGGGGGATCAGTGGCTACACCTTC
cdr3_aa: CASSFRGISGYTF
v_call: TRBV28
clone_size: few
j_call: TRBJ1-2
d_call: -

cdr3_nt: TGTGCCAGCAGTTTGGTGCACGGCAATCAGCCCCAGCATTTT
cdr3_aa: CASSLVHGNQPQHF
v_call: TRBV27
clone_size: -
j_call: TRBJ1-5
d_call: -

cdr3_nt: TGCAGCGTTGAGGGGGGACCCTACGAGCAGTACTTC
cdr3_aa: CSVEGGPYEQYF
v_call: TRBV29-1
clone_size: -
j_call: TRBJ2-7
d_call: -

cdr3_nt: TGTGCCAGCAGCTTAGGCCCGGCAGGGAACGATCAGCCCCAGCATTTT
cdr3_aa: CASSLGPAGNDQPQHF
v_call: TRBV7-8
clone_size: many
j_call: TRBJ1-5
d_call: -

cdr3_nt: TGTGCCAGCAGCTTGGCCAGGGGTCAGTTCTTC
cdr3_aa: CASSLARGQFF
v_call: TRBV7-2
clone_size: many
j_call: TRBJ2-1
d_call: -

cdr3_nt: TGTGCCAGCAGCCACGGGACGGCGAACACTGAAGCTTTCTTT
cdr3_aa: CASSHGTANTEAFF
v_call: TRBV5-5
clone_size: many
j_call: TRBJ1-1
d_call: -

cdr3_nt: TGCGCCAGCAGCCAAGAAGGGACAGGGGATTACGAGCAGTACTTC
cdr3_aa: CASSQEGTGDYEQYF
v_call: TRBV4-3
clone_size: many
j_call: TRBJ2-7
d_call: TRBD1

cdr3_nt: TGCAGTGCTAGGAAACAAGTTAACACCGGGGAGCTGTTTTTT
cdr3_aa: CSARKQVNTGELFF
v_call: TRBV20-1
clone_size: many
j_call: TRBJ2-2
d_call: -

cdr3_nt: TGCGCCAGCAGCCCCCCCCCGCAGTACTTC
cdr3_aa: CASSPPPQYF
v_call: TRBV5-1
clone_size: many
j_call: TRBJ2-7
d_call: -

cdr3_nt: TGTGCCAGCAGCTTAGATTACGGGGGGGGCCGCAATCAGCCCCAGCATTTT
cdr3_aa: CASSLDYGGGRNQPQHF
v_call: TRBV11-2
clone_size: many
j_call: TRBJ1-5
d_call: -